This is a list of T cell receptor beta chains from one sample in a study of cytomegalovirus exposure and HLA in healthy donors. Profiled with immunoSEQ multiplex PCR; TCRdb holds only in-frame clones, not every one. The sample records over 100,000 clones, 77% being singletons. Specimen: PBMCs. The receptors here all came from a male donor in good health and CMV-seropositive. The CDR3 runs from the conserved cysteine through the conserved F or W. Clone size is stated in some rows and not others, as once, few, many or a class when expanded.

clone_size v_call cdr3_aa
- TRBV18 CASSPRLADEQFF
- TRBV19 CASSIDRYTEAFF
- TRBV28 CASTGQGNTEAFF
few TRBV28 CASSSSGRLAELNLAKNIQYF
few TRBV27 CASSPGAGAHETQYF
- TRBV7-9 CASSRPGQSSYEQYF
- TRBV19 CASSQRTGGFFGELFF
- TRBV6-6 CASSYSRGSQETQYF
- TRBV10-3 CAIRQGQGYNNYGYTF
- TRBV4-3 CASSRAGTIYF
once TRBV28 CASRSWLAATYEQYF
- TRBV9 CASSVADKGGEQFF
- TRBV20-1 CSASEEPQQFF
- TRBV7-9 CASSFEFGGELFF
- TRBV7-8 CASSTSYEQYF
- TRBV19 CASSLGVGYNEQFF
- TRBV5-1 CASSSGQASNEKLFF
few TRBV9 CASSPGVALTTYEQYF
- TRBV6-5 CATSGTGGSNTQYF
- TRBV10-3 CAISPGLAGYNEQFF
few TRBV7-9 CASSPGRGENIQYF
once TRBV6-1 CASRPTTSSYNEQFF
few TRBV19 CASSTPGLGDTQYF
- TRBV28 CASTGSWSGYTF
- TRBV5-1 CASSRSTSPDTQYF
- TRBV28 CASTINTEAFF
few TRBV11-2 CASSFRTGVSSGANGLTF
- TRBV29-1 CSVGTVGQPQHF
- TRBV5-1 CASSPRGPGQEKLFF
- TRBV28 CASSRTGLLYGYTF
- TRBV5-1 CASSLASGRLTGELFF